Each of the 24 T cell receptor beta chains below was sequenced from the same sample in a study of T-cell reconstitution after alpha-beta-depleted transplantation in children. Unique molecular identifiers were used to barcode this TCRbeta library. TCRdb reanalysed the PCR reads using MiXCR and keeps one entry per CDR3 protein. The sample shows 100,000 or so distinct CDR3 sequences, approximately 6% of them seen only once. The input for sequencing was PBMCs, mostly from graft donor cells, taken 60 days after TCRalphabeta/CD19-depleted stem cell transplant. Receptors originate from a female patient aged 2-15 years who had a stem cell transplant for Fanconi anemia, so the T cells may come from the graft donor.

This clonotype was seen a few times. The V and J genes are TRBV25-1 and TRBJ1-1; D gene uncertain. V lost 2 bases and J 1 base, leaving 8 bases between the germline ends. The CDR3 runs 14 residues. Germline V CDR1 and CDR2: MGHDK, SYGVNS. DNA of the CDR3: TGTGCCAGCAGTGAAGGTGACTGGAACACTGAAGCTTTCTTT. As protein: CASSEGDWNTEAFF.

This clonotype showed up many times. This chain connects TRBV27 to TRBJ1-5; D remains unclear. CDR1 and CDR2 (germline): MNHEY, SMNVEV (reference sequence). V was shortened by 6 bases and J by 0 bases, with 6 bases between the two germline ends. The CDR3 is 13 amino acids. The CDR3 reads CASRSFSNQPQHF. CDR3 sequence (DNA): TGTGCCAGCAGATCCTTTAGCAATCAGCCCCAGCATTTT.

This clonotype was recorded at least ten times. The chain joins TRBV5-1 to TRBJ2-2; D is perhaps TRBD1 or TRBD2 (5 bases each). Trimming took off 0 bases at V and 0 bases at J, with 9 bases between the two ends. The germline CDR1 and CDR2 sequences are SGHRS and YFSETQ. The CDR3 loop spans 16 amino acids. DNA for the CDR3: TGCGCCAGCAGCTTGGGAGGGACGGCGAACACCGGGGAGCTGTTTTTT. As protein: CASSLGGTANTGELFF.

This clonotype was seen many times. The chain couples TRBV20-1 to TRBJ2-1; 10 bases agree with TRBD2. This CDR3 comprises 18 residues. The germline V gene encodes CDR1 DFQATT and CDR2 SNEGSKA (reference sequence). V dropped 1 base and J dropped 4; count of bases not matched to a gene: 13. The DNA of the CDR3 is TGCAGTGCTAGAGGCGAGGGAGTAGCGGGAGGAAGATACAATGAGCAGTTCTTC. Its protein is CSARGEGVAGGRYNEQFF.

This clonotype was seen a handful of times. The chain employs TRBV5-1 and TRBJ2-1, with unresolved D. The V end was cut by 1 base, the J end by 3 bases, with 8 bases between. CDR3 length: 14 residues. The germline V gene has CDR1 SGHRS and CDR2 YFSETQ. This CDR3 is CASSLFPGYNEQFF. The DNA of the CDR3 is TGCGCCAGCAGCTTGTTTCCCGGCTACAATGAGCAGTTCTTC.

In its sample, this clonotype was seen many times. This chain uses TRBV30 with TRBJ2-1; perhaps TRBD2 as D (6 bases). The V gene lost 4 bases and the J gene lost 6 bases, with 19 bases spanning the gap. The CDR3 spans 15 residues. CDR1 and CDR2 from the germline V gene are GTSNPN and SVGIG (reference sequence). CDR3: CAWNGPGSLFNEQFF. CDR3 DNA: TGTGCCTGGAATGGTCCCGGGAGCCTTTTCAATGAGCAGTTCTTC.

This clonotype was picked up many times. The gene calls are TRBV12-3 or TRBV12-4 and TRBJ2-5; TRBD1 is a possible D gene (8 bases). The CDR3 length is 15 residues. Trimming cost V 6 bases and J 4 bases, with 18 bases left between them. The CDR3 DNA reads TGTGCCAGCAGATTCTCGACAGGGGAGGGAGAGACCCAGTACTTC. Translating gives CASRFSTGEGETQYF.

This clonotype was seen a few times. V usage is TRBV9 and J usage is TRBJ2-7; 7 bases map to TRBD1. V shed 0 bases, J shed 4 bases, and the junction held 10 bases outside the gene matches. The CDR3 contains 16 residues. The V gene's germline CDR1 is SGDLS and CDR2 YYNGEE. CDR3 in amino acids: CASSVGWDRVLYEQYF. CDR3 DNA sequence: TGTGCCAGCAGCGTAGGGTGGGACAGAGTATTATACGAGCAGTACTTC.

This clonotype has a count of ten or more. Its ends do not fully match the called genes, so a read error is possible. CDR3 protein: CASSHTGEKPKSF. CDR3 in DNA: TGCGCCAGCAGCCATACCGGTGAGAAACCGAAGTCCTTC. This chain joins TRBV4-1 and TRBJ2-1; D uncertain. From germline, CDR1 is MGHRA and CDR2 YSYEKL. The CDR3 length is 13 residues.

This clonotype was picked up many times. The J gene is TRBJ2-1, the V gene TRBV4-2, with no clear D. CDR3 length: 12 amino acids. The germline V gene encodes CDR1 LGHNA and CDR2 YNFKEQ. V lost 3 bases and J lost 8, with 8 bases in between. CDR3 amino acids: CASSHLAYEQFF. CDR3 DNA: TGTGCCAGCAGCCATCTCGCGTATGAGCAGTTCTTC.

This clonotype has a handful of counts. The chain uses TRBV20-1 and TRBJ1-1; TRBD1 is a possible D gene (6 bases). The CDR3 contains 12 residues. V was shortened by 4 bases and J by 3 bases, with 9 bases between the two germline ends. Germline-derived CDR1 and CDR2 are DFQATT and SNEGSKA (reference sequence). CDR3 amino acids: CSAIGGHTEAFF. The CDR3, as DNA: TGCAGTGCTATTGGGGGCCACACTGAAGCTTTCTTT.

This clonotype was seen a handful of times. V is TRBV5-1 and J is TRBJ2-2; TRBD2 is a possible D gene (5 bases). V was pared by 5 bases and J by 4 bases, with 12 bases between. The CDR3 runs to 14 residues. The germline CDR1 and CDR2 sequences are SGHRS and YFSETQ. This CDR3 is CASSFLSGTGELFF. The DNA for the CDR3 is TGCGCCAGCAGTTTCTTAAGCGGCACCGGGGAGCTGTTTTTT.

This clonotype was counted at least ten times. The chain carries TRBV29-1 and TRBJ2-1; tentatively, D is TRBD1 or TRBD2 (5 bases each). V lost 6 bases to trimming and J lost 4 bases, with 16 bases between them. Germline lookup yields CDR1 SQVTM and CDR2 ANQGSEA. The CDR3 spans 14 residues. The CDR3, as DNA: TGCAGCGTCGGACAAGGACGAGGGTACAATGAGCAGTTCTTC. The encoded protein is CSVGQGRGYNEQFF.

There are many counts of this clonotype. V usage is TRBV30 and J usage is TRBJ2-1; no definite D call. Germline V gives CDR1 GTSNPN, CDR2 SVGIG (reference sequence). With 0 bases removed from V and 8 bases from J, the gap between germline ends came to 2 bases. This CDR3 has 10 residues. The CDR3 here is CAWSVHEQFF. In DNA form, the CDR3 reads TGTGCCTGGAGTGTACATGAGCAGTTCTTC.

At least ten counts were recorded for this clonotype. V is TRBV4-2 and J is TRBJ2-7; no firm D call. Germline CDR1 reads LGHNA; CDR2 reads YNFKEQ. V was shortened by 0 bases and J by 3 bases, with 15 bases between the two germline ends. This CDR3 has 16 amino acids. CDR3 sequence reads: CASSQDLVRSFYEQYF. CDR3 coding DNA: TGTGCCAGCAGCCAAGATCTGGTCAGATCCTTCTACGAGCAGTACTTC.

This clonotype was recorded a few times. The chain has TRBV7-9 and TRBJ2-1; 7 bases fit TRBD2. The germline V gene has CDR1 SEHNR and CDR2 FQNEAQ (reference sequence). This CDR3 contains 12 residues. V was pared by 8 bases and J by 6 bases, with 4 bases of the junction left unmatched. The CDR3 region has the DNA TGTGCCAGCCGATTAGCGGGCAATGAGCAGTTCTTC. This sequence encodes CASRLAGNEQFF.

This clonotype was observed many times. The chain has TRBV10-3 and TRBJ2-7; the match to TRBD2 covers 10 bases. This CDR3 has 15 residues. Germline assignment: CDR1 ENHRY and CDR2 SYGVKD. For the CDR3, the DNA is TGTGCTTGGCCCTTAGCGGGAGGCCCCAATTACGAGCAGTACTTC. As protein: CAWPLAGGPNYEQYF.

This clonotype was seen a few times. The rearrangement uses TRBV10-3 and TRBJ2-2; 10 bases are a match to TRBD2. The CDR3 contains 17 residues. With 6 bases clipped from V and 7 bases from J, the junction kept 14 bases outside the gene matches. The germline CDR1 and CDR2 sequences are ENHRY and SYGVKD. DNA of the CDR3: TGTGCCATCAGAGGTCCTAGCGGGAGTCGTAATGGCGGGGAGCTGTTTTTT. Its translation is CAIRGPSGSRNGGELFF.

This clonotype was recorded at least ten times. The V call is TRBV5-6, the J call TRBJ2-5; a possible D gene is TRBD1 (5 bases). The V gene's germline CDR1 is SGHDT and CDR2 YYEEEE. The CDR3 loop spans 16 amino acids. V was pared by 2 bases and J by 1 base, with 15 bases between. CDR3 in amino acids: CASSLRITGLQETQYF. DNA of the CDR3: TGTGCCAGCAGCTTACGGATCACAGGCCTCCAAGAGACCCAGTACTTC.

In its sample, this clonotype was seen many times. The chain combines TRBV20-1 with TRBJ2-1, with D possibly matching TRBD1 (5 bases). The CDR3 runs 13 residues. In germline, CDR1 is DFQATT, CDR2 SNEGSKA (reference sequence). V lost 2 bases and J lost 6, with 11 bases in between. CDR3 protein: CSARWLGANEQFF. DNA for the CDR3: TGCAGTGCTAGATGGCTAGGGGCCAATGAGCAGTTCTTC.

This clonotype was picked up many times. The rearrangement links TRBV20-1 to TRBJ1-5; 7 positions match TRBD1. V shed 2 bases, J shed 5 bases, and the junction held 0 bases outside the gene matches. This CDR3 region has 12 residues. In germline, CDR1 is DFQATT, CDR2 SNEGSKA (reference sequence). The CDR3 loop reads CSARQGDQPQHF. The CDR3 DNA reads as TGCAGTGCTAGACAGGGGGATCAGCCCCAGCATTTT.

At least ten counts were recorded for this clonotype. This chain uses TRBV19 with TRBJ2-1; 9 nucleotides line up with TRBD2. Germline V CDR1 and CDR2: LNHDA, SQIVND (reference sequence). Germline trimming cut 4 bases from V and 6 bases from J; bases unmatched to any gene: 1. The CDR3 sequence is 13 residues long. CDR3 loop: CASSSGGANEQFF. Written as DNA, the CDR3 is TGTGCCAGTAGTAGCGGGGGGGCCAATGAGCAGTTCTTC.

This clonotype was found a few times. This chain links TRBV5-5 with TRBJ2-7; D is ambiguous. V lost 0 bases to trimming and J lost 3 bases, with 10 bases between them. The V gene's germline CDR1 is SGHKS and CDR2 YYEKEE (reference sequence). The CDR3 is 14 amino acids. The CDR3 protein is CASSLEGPGYEQYF. The DNA of the CDR3 is TGTGCCAGCAGCTTGGAGGGCCCGGGCTACGAGCAGTACTTC.

Only a few counts were recorded for this clonotype. The chain carries TRBV20-1 and TRBJ1-1, with a possible D match to TRBD1 (5 bases). The germline CDR1 and CDR2 sequences are DFQATT and SNEGSKA (reference sequence). The CDR3 has 13 residues. V shed 4 bases and J shed 0 bases, with 9 bases lying between them. CDR3 residues: CSATAGMNTEAFF. For the CDR3, the DNA is TGCAGTGCTACGGCAGGGATGAACACTGAAGCTTTCTTT.